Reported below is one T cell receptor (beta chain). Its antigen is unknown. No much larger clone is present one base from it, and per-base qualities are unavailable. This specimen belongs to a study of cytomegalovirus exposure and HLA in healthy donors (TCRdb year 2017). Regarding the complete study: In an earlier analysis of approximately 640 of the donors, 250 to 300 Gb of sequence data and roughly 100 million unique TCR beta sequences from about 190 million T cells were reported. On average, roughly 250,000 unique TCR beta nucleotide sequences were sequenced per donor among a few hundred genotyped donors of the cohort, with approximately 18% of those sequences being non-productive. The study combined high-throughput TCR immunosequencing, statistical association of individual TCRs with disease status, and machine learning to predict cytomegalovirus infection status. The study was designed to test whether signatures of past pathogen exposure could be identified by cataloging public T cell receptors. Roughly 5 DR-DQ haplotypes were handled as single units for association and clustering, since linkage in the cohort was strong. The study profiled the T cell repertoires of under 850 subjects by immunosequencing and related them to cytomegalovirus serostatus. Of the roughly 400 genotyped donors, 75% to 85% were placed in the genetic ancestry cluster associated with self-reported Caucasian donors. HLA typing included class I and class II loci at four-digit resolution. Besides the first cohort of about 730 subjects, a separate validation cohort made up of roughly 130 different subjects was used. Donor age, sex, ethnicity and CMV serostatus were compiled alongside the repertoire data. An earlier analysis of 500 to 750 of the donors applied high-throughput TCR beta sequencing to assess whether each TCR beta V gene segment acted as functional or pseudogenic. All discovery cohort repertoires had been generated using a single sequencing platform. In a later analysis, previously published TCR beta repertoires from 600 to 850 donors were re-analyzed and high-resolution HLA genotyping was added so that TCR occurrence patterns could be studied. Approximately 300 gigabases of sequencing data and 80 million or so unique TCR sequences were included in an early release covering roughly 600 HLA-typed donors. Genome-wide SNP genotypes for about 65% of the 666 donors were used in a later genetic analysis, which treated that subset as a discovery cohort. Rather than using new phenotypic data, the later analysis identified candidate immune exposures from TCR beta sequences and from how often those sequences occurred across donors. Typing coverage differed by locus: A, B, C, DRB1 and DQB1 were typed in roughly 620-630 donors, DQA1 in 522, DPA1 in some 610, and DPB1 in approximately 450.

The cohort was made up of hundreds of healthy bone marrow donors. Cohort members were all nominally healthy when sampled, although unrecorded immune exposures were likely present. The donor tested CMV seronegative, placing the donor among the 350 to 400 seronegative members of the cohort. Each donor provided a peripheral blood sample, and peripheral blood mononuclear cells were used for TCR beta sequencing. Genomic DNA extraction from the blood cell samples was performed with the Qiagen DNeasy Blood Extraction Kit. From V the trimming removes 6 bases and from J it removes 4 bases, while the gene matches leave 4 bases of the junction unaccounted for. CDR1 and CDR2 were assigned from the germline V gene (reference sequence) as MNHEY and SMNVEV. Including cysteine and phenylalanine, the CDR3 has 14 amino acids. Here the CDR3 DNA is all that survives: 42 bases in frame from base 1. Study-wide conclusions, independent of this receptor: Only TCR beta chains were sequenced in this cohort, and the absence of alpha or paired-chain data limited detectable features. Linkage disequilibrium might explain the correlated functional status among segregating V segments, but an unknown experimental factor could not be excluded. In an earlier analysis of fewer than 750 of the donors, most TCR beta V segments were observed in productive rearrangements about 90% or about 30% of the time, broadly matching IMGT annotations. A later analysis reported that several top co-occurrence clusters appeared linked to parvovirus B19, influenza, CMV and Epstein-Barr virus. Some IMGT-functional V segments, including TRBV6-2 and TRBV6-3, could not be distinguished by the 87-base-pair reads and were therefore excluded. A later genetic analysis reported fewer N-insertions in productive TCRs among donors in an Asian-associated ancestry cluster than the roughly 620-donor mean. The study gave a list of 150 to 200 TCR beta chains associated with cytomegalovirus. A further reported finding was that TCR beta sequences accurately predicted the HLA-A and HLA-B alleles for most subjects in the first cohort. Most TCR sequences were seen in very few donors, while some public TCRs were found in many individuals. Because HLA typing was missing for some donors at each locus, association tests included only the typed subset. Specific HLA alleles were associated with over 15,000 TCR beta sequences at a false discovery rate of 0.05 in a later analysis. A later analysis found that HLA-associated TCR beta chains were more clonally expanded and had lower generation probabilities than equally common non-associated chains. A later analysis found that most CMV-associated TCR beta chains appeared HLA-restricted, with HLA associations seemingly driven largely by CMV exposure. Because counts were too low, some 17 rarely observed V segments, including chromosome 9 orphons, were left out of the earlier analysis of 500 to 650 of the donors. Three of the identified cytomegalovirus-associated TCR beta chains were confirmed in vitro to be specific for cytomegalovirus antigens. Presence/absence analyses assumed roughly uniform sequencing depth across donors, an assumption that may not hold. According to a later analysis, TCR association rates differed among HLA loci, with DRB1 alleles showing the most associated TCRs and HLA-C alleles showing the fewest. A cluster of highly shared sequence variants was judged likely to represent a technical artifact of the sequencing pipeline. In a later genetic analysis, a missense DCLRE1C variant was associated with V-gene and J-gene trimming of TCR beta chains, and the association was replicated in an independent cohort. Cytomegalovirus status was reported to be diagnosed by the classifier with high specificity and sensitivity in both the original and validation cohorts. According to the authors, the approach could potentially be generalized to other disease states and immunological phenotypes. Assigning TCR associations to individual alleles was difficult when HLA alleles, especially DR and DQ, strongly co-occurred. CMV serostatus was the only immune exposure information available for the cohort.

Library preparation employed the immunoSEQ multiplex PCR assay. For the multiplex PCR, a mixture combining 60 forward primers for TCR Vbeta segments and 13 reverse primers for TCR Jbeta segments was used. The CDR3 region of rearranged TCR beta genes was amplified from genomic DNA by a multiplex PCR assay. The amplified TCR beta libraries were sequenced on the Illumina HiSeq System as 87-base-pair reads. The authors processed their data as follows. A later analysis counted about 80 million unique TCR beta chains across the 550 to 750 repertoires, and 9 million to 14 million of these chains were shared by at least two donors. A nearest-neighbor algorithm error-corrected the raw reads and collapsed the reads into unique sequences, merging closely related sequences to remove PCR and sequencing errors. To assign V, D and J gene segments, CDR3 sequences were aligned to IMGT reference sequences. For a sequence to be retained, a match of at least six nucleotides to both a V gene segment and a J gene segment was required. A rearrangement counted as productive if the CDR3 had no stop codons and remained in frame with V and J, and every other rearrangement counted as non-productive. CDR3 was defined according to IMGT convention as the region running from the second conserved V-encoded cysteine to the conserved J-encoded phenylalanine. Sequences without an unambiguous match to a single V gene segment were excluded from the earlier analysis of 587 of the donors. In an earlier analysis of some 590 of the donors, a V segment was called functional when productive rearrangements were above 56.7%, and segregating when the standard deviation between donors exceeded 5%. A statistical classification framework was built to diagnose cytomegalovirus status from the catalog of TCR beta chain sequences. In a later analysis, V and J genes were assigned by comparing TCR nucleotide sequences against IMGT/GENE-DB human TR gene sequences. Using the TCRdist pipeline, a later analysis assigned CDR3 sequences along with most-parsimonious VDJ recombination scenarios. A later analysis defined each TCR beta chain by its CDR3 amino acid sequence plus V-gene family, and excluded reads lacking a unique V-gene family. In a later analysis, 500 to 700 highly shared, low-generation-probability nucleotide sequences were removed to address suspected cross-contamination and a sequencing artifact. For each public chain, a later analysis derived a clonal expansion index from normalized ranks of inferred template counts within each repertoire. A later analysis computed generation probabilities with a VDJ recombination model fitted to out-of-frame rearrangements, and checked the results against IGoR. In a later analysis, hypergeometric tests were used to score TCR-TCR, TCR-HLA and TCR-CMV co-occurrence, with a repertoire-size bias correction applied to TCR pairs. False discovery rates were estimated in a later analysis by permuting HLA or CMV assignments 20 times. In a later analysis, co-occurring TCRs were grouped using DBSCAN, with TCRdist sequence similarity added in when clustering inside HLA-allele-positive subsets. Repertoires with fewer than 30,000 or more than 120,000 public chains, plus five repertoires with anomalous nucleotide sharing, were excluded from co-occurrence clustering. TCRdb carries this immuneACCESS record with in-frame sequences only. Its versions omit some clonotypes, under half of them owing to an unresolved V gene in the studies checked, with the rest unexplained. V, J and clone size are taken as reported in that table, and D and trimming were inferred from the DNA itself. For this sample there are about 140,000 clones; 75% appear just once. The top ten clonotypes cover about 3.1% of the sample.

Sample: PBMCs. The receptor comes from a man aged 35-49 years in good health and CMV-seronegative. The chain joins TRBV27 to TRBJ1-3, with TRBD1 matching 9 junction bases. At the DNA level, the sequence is TGTGCCAGCAGGAGGGACAGGGCCGGAAACACCATATATTTT. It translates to CASRRDRAGNTIYF.